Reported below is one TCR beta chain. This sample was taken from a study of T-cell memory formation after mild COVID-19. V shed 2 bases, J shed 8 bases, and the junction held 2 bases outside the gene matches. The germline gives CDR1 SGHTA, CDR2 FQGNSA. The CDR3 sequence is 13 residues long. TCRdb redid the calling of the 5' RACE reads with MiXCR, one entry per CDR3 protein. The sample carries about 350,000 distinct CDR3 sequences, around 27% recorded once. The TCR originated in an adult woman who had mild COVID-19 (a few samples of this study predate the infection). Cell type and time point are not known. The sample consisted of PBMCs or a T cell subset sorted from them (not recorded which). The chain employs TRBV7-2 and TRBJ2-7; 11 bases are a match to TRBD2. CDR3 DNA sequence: TGTGCCAGCAGCTTAACTAGCGGGAGCAAGCAGTACTTC. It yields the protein CASSLTSGSKQYF.